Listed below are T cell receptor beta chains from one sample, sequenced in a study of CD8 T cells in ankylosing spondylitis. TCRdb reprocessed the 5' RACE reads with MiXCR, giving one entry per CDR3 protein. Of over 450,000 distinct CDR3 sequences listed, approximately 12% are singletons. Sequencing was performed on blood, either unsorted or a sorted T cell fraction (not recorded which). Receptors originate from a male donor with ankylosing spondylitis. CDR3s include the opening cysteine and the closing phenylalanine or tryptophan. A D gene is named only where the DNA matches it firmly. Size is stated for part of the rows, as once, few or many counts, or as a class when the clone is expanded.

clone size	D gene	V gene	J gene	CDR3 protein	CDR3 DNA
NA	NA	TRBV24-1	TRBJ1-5	CATSGTHSNQPQHF	TGTGCCACCAGTGGGACACATAGCAATCAGCCCCAGCATTTT
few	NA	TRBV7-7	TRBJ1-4	CASSPSEARNEKLFF	TGTGCCAGCAGCCCGTCAGAGGCCCGAAATGAAAAACTGTTTTTT
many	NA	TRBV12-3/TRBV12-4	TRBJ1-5	CASTVYPQGAQHF	TGTGCCAGCACCGTGTACCCACAGGGAGCCCAGCATTTT
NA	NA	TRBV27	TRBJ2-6	CASSLASSGANVLTF	TGTGCCAGCAGTTTAGCCAGTTCTGGGGCCAACGTCCTGACTTTC
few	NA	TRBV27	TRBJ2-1	CASGAREVYEQFF	TGTGCCAGCGGCGCAAGGGAAGTCTATGAGCAGTTCTTC
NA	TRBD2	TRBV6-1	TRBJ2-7	CASSAPQRGYEQYF	TGTGCCAGCAGCGCCCCCCAGCGGGGCTACGAGCAGTACTTC
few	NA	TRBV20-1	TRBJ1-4	CSAPGEGRLEKLFF	TGCAGTGCTCCAGGGGAGGGTCGGTTGGAAAAACTGTTTTTT
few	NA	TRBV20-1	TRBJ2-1	CSASPFPPRNEQFF	TGCAGTGCTAGTCCCTTCCCGCCGCGCAATGAGCAGTTCTTC
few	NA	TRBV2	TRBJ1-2	CASGNGRDRGYGYTF	TGTGCCAGTGGGAATGGCCGAGATCGTGGCTATGGCTACACCTTC
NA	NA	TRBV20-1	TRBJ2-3	CSARQNEADTQYF	TGCAGTGCTAGACAAAATGAGGCAGATACGCAGTATTTT
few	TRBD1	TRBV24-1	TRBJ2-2	CATSDRNRGEHGELFF	TGTGCCACCAGTGACCGAAACAGGGGCGAACACGGGGAGCTGTTTTTT
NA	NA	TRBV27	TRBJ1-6	CASSRRGRADSPLHF	TGTGCCAGCAGTAGGAGGGGCAGGGCGGATTCACCCCTCCACTTT
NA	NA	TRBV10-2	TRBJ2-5	CASSESTRGQETQYF	TGCGCCAGCAGTGAGTCGACAAGGGGCCAAGAGACCCAGTACTTC
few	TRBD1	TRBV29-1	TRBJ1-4	CSVAGTGPEKLFF	TGCAGCGTAGCCGGGACAGGGCCTGAAAAACTGTTTTTT
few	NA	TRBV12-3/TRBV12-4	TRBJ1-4	CASSKQGPTGSEKLFF	TGTGCCAGCTCCAAGCAGGGGCCCACTGGGAGTGAAAAACTGTTTTTT
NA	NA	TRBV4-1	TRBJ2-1	CASRPQEWRLGSYNEQFF	TGCGCCAGCAGACCCCAAGAATGGCGACTAGGCTCCTACAATGAGCAGTTCTTC
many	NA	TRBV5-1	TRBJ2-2	CASSLAVDANTGELFF	TGCGCCAGCAGCTTGGCCGTAGATGCGAACACCGGGGAGCTGTTTTTT
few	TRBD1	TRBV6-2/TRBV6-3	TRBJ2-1	CASSYTGGYNEQFF	TGTGCCAGCAGTTACACAGGGGGGTACAATGAGCAGTTCTTC
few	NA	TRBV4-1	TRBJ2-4	CASSQSVQNIQYF	TGCGCCAGCAGCCAATCGGTCCAAAACATTCAGTACTTC
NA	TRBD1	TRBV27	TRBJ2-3	CASSLRDRGRTDTQYF	TGTGCCAGCAGTTTAAGGGACAGGGGGCGGACAGATACGCAGTATTTT
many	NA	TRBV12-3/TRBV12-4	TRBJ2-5	CASSFGTAQETQYF	TGTGCCAGCAGTTTTGGGACGGCCCAAGAGACCCAGTACTTC
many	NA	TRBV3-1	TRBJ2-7	CASSQVRDTRFWEQYF	TGTGCCAGCAGCCAAGTCCGGGACACCCGGTTTTGGGAGCAGTACTTC
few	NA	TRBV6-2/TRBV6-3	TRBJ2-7	CASSLVGAPTYEQYF	TGTGCCAGCAGTTTGGTGGGAGCACCAACCTACGAGCAGTACTTC
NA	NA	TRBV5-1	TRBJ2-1	CASRFQDYNEQFF	TGCGCCAGCAGGTTCCAGGATTACAATGAGCAGTTCTTC
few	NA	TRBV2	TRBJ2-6	CASSEGGFSGANVLTF	TGTGCCAGCAGTGAAGGAGGTTTCTCTGGGGCCAACGTCCTGACTTTC
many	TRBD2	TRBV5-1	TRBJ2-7	CASSLGGTSGSYEQYF	TGCGCCAGCAGCTTAGGAGGGACTAGCGGGAGTTACGAGCAGTACTTC
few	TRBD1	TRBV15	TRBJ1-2	CATSRDGAGGGYTF	TGTGCCACCAGCAGAGATGGGGCAGGGGGTGGCTACACCTTC
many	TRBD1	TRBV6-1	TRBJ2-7	CASTHRDRLVEQYF	TGTGCCAGCACTCACCGGGACAGATTGGTCGAGCAGTACTTC
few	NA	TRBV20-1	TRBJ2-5	CSARPVSRENGETQYF	TGCAGTGCTAGGCCAGTATCGCGGGAAAACGGGGAGACCCAGTACTTC
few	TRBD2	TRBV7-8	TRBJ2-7	CASSPPRRLAPYEQYF	TGTGCCAGCAGCCCCCCCCGGAGACTAGCTCCCTACGAGCAGTACTTC
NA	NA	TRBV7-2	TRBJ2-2	CASSHRDNTGELFF	TGTGCCAGCAGCCACAGAGATAACACCGGGGAGCTGTTTTTT
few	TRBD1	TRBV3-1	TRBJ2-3	CASSQDPPGQYTDTQYF	TGTGCCAGCAGCCAAGACCCCCCGGGACAGTACACAGATACGCAGTATTTT
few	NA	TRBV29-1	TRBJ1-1	CSVEKAENTEAFF	TGCAGCGTTGAAAAGGCAGAGAACACTGAAGCTTTCTTT
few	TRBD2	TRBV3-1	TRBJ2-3	CASSQGLAASTDTQYF	TGTGCCAGCAGCCAAGGACTAGCGGCAAGCACAGATACGCAGTATTTT
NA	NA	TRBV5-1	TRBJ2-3	CASSPVPNTDTQYF	TGCGCCAGCAGCCCGGTTCCGAACACAGATACGCAGTATTTT
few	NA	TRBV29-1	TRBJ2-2	CSVEGRRNTGELFF	TGCAGCGTTGAAGGGCGAAGGAACACCGGGGAGCTGTTTTTT
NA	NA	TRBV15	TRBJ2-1	CATGRYNEQFF	TGTGCCACCGGGCGATACAATGAGCAGTTCTTC
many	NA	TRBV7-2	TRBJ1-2	CASSFSLYGYTF	TGTGCCAGCAGCTTCAGTCTCTATGGCTACACCTTC
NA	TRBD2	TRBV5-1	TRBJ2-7	CASSLTSGSLEQYF	TGCGCCAGCAGCTTGACCAGCGGGAGTCTCGAGCAGTACTTC
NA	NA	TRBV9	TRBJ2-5	CASSMRPGMGETQYF	TGTGCCAGCAGCATGCGGCCGGGTATGGGGGAGACCCAGTACTTC
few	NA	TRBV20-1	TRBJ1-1	CSARVAPGDRTEAFF	TGCAGTGCTAGGGTCGCTCCGGGAGATCGCACTGAAGCTTTCTTT
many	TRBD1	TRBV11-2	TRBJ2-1	CASSLGTGAYNEQFF	TGTGCCAGCAGCTTAGGGACAGGAGCCTACAATGAGCAGTTCTTC